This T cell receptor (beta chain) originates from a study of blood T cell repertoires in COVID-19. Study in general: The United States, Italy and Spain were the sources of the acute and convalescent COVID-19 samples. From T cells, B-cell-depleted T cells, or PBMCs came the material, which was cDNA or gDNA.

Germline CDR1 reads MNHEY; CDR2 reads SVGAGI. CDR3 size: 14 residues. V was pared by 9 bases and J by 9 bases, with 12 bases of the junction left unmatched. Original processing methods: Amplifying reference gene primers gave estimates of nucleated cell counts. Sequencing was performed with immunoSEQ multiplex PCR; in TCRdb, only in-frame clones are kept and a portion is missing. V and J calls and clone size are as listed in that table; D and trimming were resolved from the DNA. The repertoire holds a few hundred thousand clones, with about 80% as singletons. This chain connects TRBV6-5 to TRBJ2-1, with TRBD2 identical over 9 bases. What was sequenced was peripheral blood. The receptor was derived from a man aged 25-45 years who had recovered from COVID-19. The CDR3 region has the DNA TGTGCCAGTCGGGGAGCGGGGGGCCATGGTGAGCAGTTCTTC. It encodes CASRGAGGHGEQFF.